This TCR beta chain comes out of a study of shared clonotypes between healthy human individuals. As handled by the study authors: Owing to the provision of junction-only sequences devoid of quality scores by immunoSEQ, filtering differed. Profiled with immunoSEQ multiplex PCR; TCRdb holds only in-frame clones, not every one. The V and J calls and clone size were taken over from that table, and D and trimming were inferred from the DNA. The profile shows just over 95,000 clones, roughly 69% of them singletons. Germline assignment: CDR1 WSHSY and CDR2 SAAADI. The length of the CDR3 is 13 residues. V was shortened by 2 bases and J by 6 bases, with 9 bases between the two germline ends.

The sequence was obtained from a man younger than 40 in good health. Specimen: memory CD8+ T cells sorted from blood. Subset: CD45RO+ cells pooled with CCR7-negative TemRA cells. The V gene is TRBV10-2, the J gene TRBJ2-3, with D hard to call. The CDR3 is CASSEGSPDTQYF. CDR3 DNA: TGCGCCAGCAGTGAGGGGTCACCCGATACGCAGTATTTT.